A selection of T cell receptor beta chains follows, all from one sample in a study of cytomegalovirus exposure and HLA in healthy donors. The protocol was immunoSEQ multiplex PCR, while the TCRdb copy is restricted to in-frame clones and leaves out a portion. This sample has roughly 190,000 clones, with around three quarters found just once. The sample consisted of PBMCs. All receptors come from a woman in her fifties or sixties in good health and CMV-seronegative. Each CDR3 is given with its conserved first and last residue.

>TRBV7-3|TRBJ1-2
CASSPSPGGGYGYTF
>TRBV7-2|TRBJ2-7
CASSLSQGTGEQYF
>TRBV27|TRBJ2-7
CASSWATSGSYEQYF
>TRBV14|TRBJ2-1
CASSKQGRTGNEQFF
>TRBV28|TRBJ1-5
CASSLDGGNQPQHF
>TRBV7-2|TRBJ1-6
CASSLASGVYNSPLHF
>TRBV4-3|TRBJ1-5
CASSGKVIRVRGQSNQPQHF
>TRBV9|TRBJ1-5
CASSPTGDNQPQHF
>TRBV6-5|TRBJ2-1
CASKRDRANEQFF
>TRBV7-2|TRBJ2-1
CASSPEVGQGYNEQFF
>TRBV28|TRBJ1-2
CASSLGGAGQGTNYGYTF
>TRBV19|TRBJ1-1
CASTDWGQITEAFF
>TRBV2|TRBJ1-1
CASRRTMNTEAFF
>TRBV18|TRBJ1-2
CASSPRPYGYTF
>TRBV4-3|TRBJ2-7
CASSQDPGTGKLEQYF
>TRBV5-1|TRBJ1-3
CASSLGSPRRHSGNTIYF
>TRBV27|TRBJ2-7
CASSLQGTYEQYF
>TRBV18|TRBJ1-5
CASSPQNSNQPQHF
>TRBV27|TRBJ2-7
CASSRQGPNYEQYF
>TRBV5-1|TRBJ2-3
CASSNFGSSGGADTQYF
>TRBV7-9|TRBJ2-6
CVAASGFSGANVLTF
>TRBV27|TRBJ2-7
CASSLSTSGIYEQYF
>TRBV6-7|TRBJ1-1
CASSTPRCGDTEAFF
>TRBV7-9|TRBJ1-1
CSSSFPRDEAFF
>TRBV13|TRBJ2-1
CASSSSGTGAGEQFF
>TRBV30|TRBJ2-7
CAWSGPDEQYF
>TRBV5-1|TRBJ2-2
CASSLSLSGEDTGELFF
>TRBV4-2|TRBJ1-5
CASSQETATGHQPQHF
>TRBV7-2|TRBJ2-5
CASSPSLAEQETQYF